Below, 20 T cell receptor beta chains from the same sample are listed, as sequenced in a study of blood T cell repertoires in COVID-19. Produced via immunoSEQ multiplex PCR; TCRdb's table is partial and in-frame only. Of over 200,000 clones listed, roughly 84% are singletons. The sequencing input was peripheral blood. The receptors stem from a man aged 35 to 55 who had recovered from COVID-19.

The gene calls are TRBV11-2 and TRBJ2-5; no firm D call. Germline values: CDR1 SGHAT, CDR2 FQNNGV. Trimming pared 5 bases from V and 4 bases from J, leaving 17 bases between. The CDR3 runs 15 residues. The CDR3 DNA follows: TGTGCCAGCAGCCCGGGTTCGGTTCGCCGAGAGACCCAGTACTTC. It codes for CASSPGSVRRETQYF.

The chain links TRBV7-2 to TRBJ2-7; 7 bases line up with TRBD2. This CDR3 is built from 16 residues. From germline, CDR1 is SGHTA and CDR2 FQGNSA. J was trimmed by 6 bases and V by 5 bases; bases with no gene match: 16. CDR3 region: CASSPRPGGSGGEQYF. The CDR3 DNA is TGTGCCAGCAGCCCACGCCCCGGGGGATCGGGGGGCGAGCAGTACTTC.

The chain employs TRBV18 and TRBJ1-1; D unresolved. This CDR3 has 12 residues. CDR1 and CDR2 from the germline V gene are KGHSH and LQKENI. The V gene lost 2 bases and the J gene lost 11 bases, with 12 bases spanning the gap. The CDR3 DNA sequence: TGTGCCAGCTCACCAAATGGAGGTGTGGCTTTCTTT. This codes for CASSPNGGVAFF.

For this clone: Other DNA variants within this sample encode the same CDR3. The chain combines TRBV12-3 or TRBV12-4 with TRBJ2-3; no clear D gene. CDR3 size: 11 residues. V was trimmed by 6 bases and J by 3 bases, leaving 4 bases between them. Here the CDR3 reads CASSSTDTQYF. Written as DNA, the CDR3 is TGTGCCAGCAGCTCTACAGATACGCAGTATTTT.

This sequence joins TRBV5-4 and TRBJ2-3, with 11 bases lining up with TRBD2. Germline CDR1 SGHNT, CDR2 YYREEE (reference sequence). The length of the CDR3 is 16 residues. Losses at the gene ends were 5 bases for V and 6 bases for J; bases not matched to a gene: 11. The CDR3 loop reads CASRRLTSGNSDTQYF. The CDR3 bases are TGTGCCAGCAGGCGTTTGACTAGCGGGAACTCGGATACGCAGTATTTT.

This clone was observed once. The J gene is TRBJ1-1, the V gene TRBV19, with D unclear. Per the germline V gene, CDR1 is LNHDA and CDR2 is SQIVND (reference sequence). CDR3 length equals 11 residues. The ends were cut back, 6 bases at V and 6 bases at J, with 8 bases in the middle. The CDR3 here is CASRYQAEAFF. The CDR3 coding sequence is TGTGCCAGTAGGTACCAGGCTGAAGCTTTCTTT.

The rearrangement joins TRBV7-2 to TRBJ2-7, with TRBD2 identical over 11 bases. Germline CDR1 reads SGHTA; CDR2 reads FQGNSA. The ends lost 3 bases at V and 9 bases at J; junction bases unmatched: 10. This CDR3 contains 15 residues. The CDR3 bases are TGTGCCAGCAGCTTTCGCAGTCTAGCGGGGGGTACGCAGTACTTC. Its protein is CASSFRSLAGGTQYF.

By share, this clone ranks as medium-sized. This chain links TRBV20-1 with TRBJ1-2, with D uncertain. The V and J ends lost 3 bases and 7 bases respectively, with 9 bases between them. The CDR3 has 11 residues. The germline V gene encodes CDR1 DFQATT and CDR2 SNEGSKA (reference sequence). This CDR3 reads CSASGMTGYTF. DNA of the CDR3: TGCAGTGCTAGCGGGATGACTGGCTACACCTTC.

This clone was counted a few times. The V and J genes are TRBV6-1 and TRBJ1-5, with D perhaps TRBD1 (5 bases). The CDR3 is 16 amino acids. Germline loops: CDR1 MNHNS, CDR2 SASEGT. Trimming removed 2 bases at V and 5 bases at J, with 16 bases between. CDR3 region: CASSEYLWGHDQPQHF. CDR3 coding DNA: TGTGCCAGCAGTGAATATTTGTGGGGCCATGATCAGCCCCAGCATTTT.

The chain is built from TRBV29-1 and TRBJ1-6, with TRBD1 matching over 9 bases. From germline, CDR1 is SQVTM and CDR2 ANQGSEA. This CDR3 has 13 amino acids. V shed 4 bases and J 9 bases; nucleotides not matched to a gene: 4. CDR3 sequence: CSVGTGVGSPLHF. The CDR3 coding sequence is TGCAGCGTTGGGACAGGGGTTGGTTCACCCCTCCACTTT.

The table lists this clone with a count of one. V is TRBV3-1 (or the pseudogene TRBV3-2) and J is TRBJ1-1; D is uncertain. Per the germline V gene, CDR1 is LGHDT and CDR2 is YNNKEL (reference sequence). Trimming removed 8 bases at V and 1 base at J, with 5 bases between. This CDR3 has 11 amino acids. CDR3: CASGTNTEAFF. The CDR3 DNA follows: TGTGCCAGCGGCACGAACACTGAAGCTTTCTTT.

This clone occurred a few times. The rearrangement uses TRBV11-2 and TRBJ2-1; 7 nucleotides align to TRBD1. Germline V gene sequence: CDR1 SGHAT, CDR2 FQNNGV. The V and J ends lost 3 bases and 4 bases, in that order; junction bases with no gene match: 12. The CDR3 runs to 17 residues. CDR3: CASSFHLRDRRYNEQFF. CDR3 coding DNA: TGTGCCAGCAGCTTCCACCTCCGGGACAGACGATACAATGAGCAGTTCTTC.

This chain connects TRBV27 to TRBJ1-5; D not resolved. The CDR3 has 14 residues. V was shortened by 3 bases and J by 7 bases, with 13 bases between the two germline ends. CDR1 is MNHEY and CDR2 is SMNVEV in the germline V gene (reference sequence). The DNA for the CDR3 is TGTGCCAGCAGTTTCAGGCAGGCCGAGCAGCCCCAGCATTTT. It is translated as CASSFRQAEQPQHF.

With respect to this clone: At one end, the junction sequence differs from germline, possibly due to a read error. V is TRBV3-1 (or the pseudogene TRBV3-2) and J is TRBJ2-7; 7 bases match TRBD2. Germline V lookup: CDR1 LGHDT, CDR2 YNNKEL (reference sequence). This CDR3 is 17 amino acids long. The chain's CDR3 is CASSQEIAGGSSSEQYF. The CDR3 region has the DNA TGTGCCAGCAGCCAAGAGATAGCGGGCGGGAGCTCCTCCGAGCAGTACTTC.

The rearrangement joins TRBV11-2 to TRBJ2-7, with 8 bases lining up with TRBD1. Germline loops: CDR1 SGHAT, CDR2 FQNNGV. Trimming cost V 3 bases and J 0 bases; bases outside gene matches: 1. The CDR3 is made up of 14 amino acids. The CDR3 DNA reads as TGTGCCAGCAGCTTGGACAGGGTCTCCTACGAGCAGTACTTC. Its translation is CASSLDRVSYEQYF.

The genes are TRBV5-4 and TRBJ2-2; 10 bases are a match to TRBD1. The CDR3 runs to 15 residues. CDR1 is SGHNT, CDR2 YYREEE, per germline (reference sequence). The ends lost 9 bases at V and 7 bases at J; junction bases unmatched: 12. The CDR3 nucleotides read TGTGCCAACCGGGACAGGGGCTTCCGTGGCGGGGAGCTGTTTTTT. Its protein is CANRDRGFRGGELFF.

This sequence joins TRBV29-1 and TRBJ2-1; D unresolved. The germline gives CDR1 SQVTM, CDR2 ANQGSEA. There are 12 residues in the CDR3. V gave up 3 bases and J gave up 5 bases, with 8 bases separating them. CDR3 nucleotides: TGCAGCGTTGATGGCAACCACAATGAGCAGTTCTTC. This codes for CSVDGNHNEQFF.

The rearrangement links TRBV27 to TRBJ2-3; D is unresolved. The V and J ends lost 2 bases and 0 bases respectively, with 12 bases between them. CDR1 is MNHEY and CDR2 is SMNVEV in the germline V gene (reference sequence). The CDR3 runs to 16 residues. The CDR3 region has the DNA TGTGCCAGCAGTTTAGGCCCTGAATTAAGCACAGATACGCAGTATTTT. Protein: CASSLGPELSTDTQYF.

The chain carries TRBV25-1 and TRBJ1-5; D not certain. Deletions cut 11 bases from V and 4 bases from J, with 9 bases between. This CDR3 is built from 11 residues. Germline V CDR1 and CDR2: MGHDK, SYGVNS. The CDR3 spells CASGSNQPQHF. Here the CDR3 DNA reads TGTGCCTCGGGTTCGAATCAGCCCCAGCATTTT.

The DNA for the CDR3 is TGTGCCAGCAGTCGGAGCTCTGGAAACACCATATATTTT. Translation gives CASSRSSGNTIYF. The chain carries TRBV6-2 or TRBV6-3 and TRBJ1-3; D remains unclear. Germline-derived CDR1 and CDR2 are MNHEY and SVGEGT. Between the trimmed V and J ends, which lost 5 bases and 0 bases, there was a span of 5 bases. The CDR3 loop spans 13 amino acids.